A selection of T cell receptor beta chains follows, all from one sample in a study of blood T cell repertoires in COVID-19. Measured with immunoSEQ multiplex PCR; TCRdb has only the in-frame clones, and not every one. This table has about 260,000 clones, about 91% appearing once. Sequenced input: PBMCs or T cells enriched from blood (not recorded which). These receptors were taken from a man aged 40-49 years who had been exposed to COVID-19. The CDR3 runs from the conserved cysteine through the conserved F or W. A D gene is named only where the DNA matches it firmly. Where a row states a size, it is once, few, many or the class of an expanded clone; other rows omit it.

clone size	J gene	V gene	D gene	CDR3 protein	CDR3 DNA
once	TRBJ1-5	TRBV19	TRBD1	CASSKLQGNQPQHF	TGTGCCAGTAGTAAACTACAGGGGAATCAGCCCCAGCATTTT
-	TRBJ2-1	TRBV30	-	CAWRASVYNEQFF	TGTGCCTGGAGGGCTAGCGTCTACAATGAGCAGTTCTTC
-	TRBJ2-7	TRBV29-1	TRBD2	CSVPLGGGNEQYF	TGCAGCGTACCCTTGGGGGGGGGAAACGAGCAGTACTTC
-	TRBJ2-6	TRBV7-3	-	CASSPRGLMANVLTF	TGTGCCAGCAGCCCCCGCGGCCTGATGGCCAACGTCCTGACTTTC
-	TRBJ2-7	TRBV19	TRBD1	CASRRGTGNPYEQYF	TGTGCCAGTAGGAGGGGGACAGGAAACCCCTACGAGCAGTACTTC
-	TRBJ2-1	TRBV9	-	CASSVVYGTSNNEQFF	TGTGCCAGCAGCGTAGTTTATGGGACTTCAAATAATGAGCAGTTCTTC
-	TRBJ2-2	TRBV29-1	TRBD1	CSVYRGRELFF	TGCAGCGTATACAGGGGGCGGGAGCTGTTTTTT
-	TRBJ2-5	TRBV30	TRBD2	CAWNLGLAGFRETQYF	TGTGCCTGGAATTTGGGACTAGCGGGATTCCGCGAGACCCAGTACTTC
-	TRBJ1-5	TRBV2	TRBD1	CASSEATGGAQPQHF	TGTGCCAGCAGTGAAGCGACAGGGGGTGCACAGCCCCAGCATTTT
-	TRBJ1-5	TRBV28	-	CASSFYGSNQPQHF	TGTGCCAGCAGTTTTTACGGTAGCAATCAGCCCCAGCATTTT
-	TRBJ1-1	TRBV28	-	CASSDGTLNTEAFF	TGTGCCAGCAGTGACGGGACACTCAACACTGAAGCTTTCTTT
-	TRBJ1-1	TRBV11-2	-	CASSPVWRGPQPEAFF	TGTGCCAGCAGCCCAGTTTGGAGGGGCCCCCAGCCTGAAGCTTTCTTT
-	TRBJ2-1	TRBV11-3	-	CASTRQVEFF	TGTGCCAGCACCCGACAGGTGGAGTTCTTC
-	TRBJ1-5	TRBV7-8	TRBD1	CASSSGQPYSNQPQHF	TGTGCCAGCAGCTCGGGACAGCCCTATAGCAATCAGCCCCAGCATTTT
-	TRBJ2-7	TRBV6-5	-	CASSYGRGPYEQYF	TGTGCCAGCAGTTACGGGCGGGGACCCTACGAGCAGTACTTC
once	TRBJ1-4	TRBV7-2	TRBD1	CASSQTTGYDEKLFF	TGTGCCAGCAGCCAAACGACAGGGTATGATGAAAAACTGTTTTTT
-	TRBJ1-1	TRBV18	-	CASSPQGRGTEAFF	TGTGCCAGCTCACCACAGGGCAGAGGGACTGAAGCTTTCTTT
-	TRBJ2-7	TRBV28	-	CASSPGIPSKEQYF	TGTGCCAGCAGTCCCGGGATCCCGTCAAAAGAGCAGTACTTC
-	TRBJ2-1	TRBV2	-	CASSEQALRQFF	TGTGCCAGCAGTGAACAAGCCCTAAGGCAGTTCTTC
-	TRBJ1-2	TRBV11-2	-	CASSFGGRGYTF	TGTGCCAGCAGCTTCGGGGGAAGGGGCTACACCTTC
-	TRBJ2-4	TRBV25-1	TRBD2	CASSEWSGSLNIQYF	TGTGCCAGCAGTGAATGGAGCGGGAGCTTAAACATTCAGTACTTC
-	TRBJ2-1	TRBV11-2	TRBD2	CASSLDPGTSGSGEQFF	TGTGCCAGCAGCTTAGATCCAGGGACTAGCGGGAGCGGAGAGCAGTTCTTC
-	TRBJ1-3	TRBV9	TRBD1	CASSEDRVVAGNTIYF	TGTGCCAGCAGCGAGGACAGGGTTGTGGCTGGAAACACCATATATTTT
-	TRBJ1-1	TRBV27	-	CASSPPGHQNTEAFF	TGTGCCAGCAGTCCCCCGGGACACCAGAACACTGAAGCTTTCTTT
-	TRBJ1-2	TRBV12-3/TRBV12-4	TRBD1	CASSTDRGHGYTF	TGTGCCAGCAGCACCGACAGGGGCCATGGCTACACCTTC
-	TRBJ2-2	TRBV19	-	CASTVSQNTGELFF	TGTGCCAGTACCGTGAGCCAGAACACCGGGGAGCTGTTTTTT
-	TRBJ1-2	TRBV12-3/TRBV12-4	-	CASRNRNYGYTF	TGTGCCAGCAGAAACAGGAACTATGGCTACACCTTC
once	TRBJ2-7	TRBV5-5	TRBD2	CASSLAVGELAVYEQYF	TGTGCCAGCAGCTTGGCCGTAGGAGAACTAGCGGTATACGAGCAGTACTTC
-	TRBJ1-5	TRBV19	TRBD1	CATRPGQASNQPQHF	TGTGCCACCCGCCCGGGACAGGCTAGCAATCAGCCCCAGCATTTT
once	TRBJ1-2	TRBV7-9	TRBD1	CASSSLSTGWIYGYTF	TGTGCCAGCAGCTCGTTATCGACAGGGTGGATCTATGGCTACACCTTC
-	TRBJ1-2	TRBV27	TRBD1	CASRQGHYGYTF	TGTGCCAGTAGACAGGGGCATTATGGCTACACCTTC
-	TRBJ2-5	TRBV27	-	CASSLWGDTETQYF	TGTGCCAGCAGTTTATGGGGAGACACAGAGACCCAGTACTTC